These 21 T cell receptor beta chains share one sample of origin, sequenced in a study of yellow fever vaccine responses in identical twins. TCRdb passed the RT-PCR reads through MiXCR, listing each CDR3 protein once. The sample holds approximately 3,800 distinct CDR3 sequences; 90% are singletons and the top ten take roughly 1.9%. This sample comprised T cells from blood (PBMCs), unsorted or a sorted subset (not recorded which), obtained before or after yellow fever vaccination (not recorded which). The receptors derive from a woman under 30 who received the yellow fever vaccine.

The genes are TRBV29-1 and TRBJ2-5; TRBD2 is a possible D gene (5 bases). CDR1 SQVTM and CDR2 ANQGSEA come from the germline V gene. The length of the CDR3 is 12 residues. V lost 5 bases and J lost 5, with 12 bases in between. The CDR3 DNA sequence: TGCAGCGTTAGTCCAAGAGGGGAGACCCAGTACTTC. It encodes CSVSPRGETQYF.

This clonotype has only a few counts. At one end the junction does not follow the germline gene, possibly because of a read error. The CDR3 DNA sequence: TGTGCCAGCAGCTCCTCTTTAGCGGGAGGCCCTAGATTC. It codes for CASSSSLAGGPRF. The V call is TRBV11-3, the J call TRBJ2-7, with 10 bases aligning to TRBD2. Germline V gene lookup returns CDR1 SGHNT and CDR2 YENEEA. The CDR3 is 13 residues long.

This clonotype was found once. V gene TRBV2 combines with J gene TRBJ2-7; 10 bases are a match to TRBD1. Germline CDR1 reads SNHLY; CDR2 reads FYNNEI. The ends lost 4 bases at V and 8 bases at J; junction bases unmatched: 8. The CDR3 extends over 14 amino acids. Here the CDR3 reads CASSATGGRYQQYF. Here the CDR3 DNA reads TGTGCCAGCAGTGCGACAGGGGGCCGGTACCAGCAGTACTTC.

This clonotype was seen just once. The V and J genes are TRBV11-3 and TRBJ1-6; no clear D. Trimming left V 0 bases short and J 10 bases short, with 7 bases between. The CDR3 contains 13 residues. Germline assignment: CDR1 SGHNT and CDR2 YENEEA. This chain's CDR3 is CASSLDLSSPLHF. The CDR3 coding sequence is TGTGCCAGCAGCTTAGATCTTAGCTCACCCCTCCACTTT. Based on the CDR3 plus reference TRBV11-3 and TRBJ1-6, the full variable domain is EAGVVQSPRYKIIEKKQPVAFWCNPISGHNTLYWYLQNLGQGPELLIRYENEEAVDDSQLPKDRFSAERLKGVDSTLKIQPAELGDSAVYLCASSLDLSSPLHFGNGTRLTVT.

The CDR3 sequence: CASSLSAGTRNEQFF. The CDR3 DNA follows: TGTGCCAGCAGCTTATCCGCCGGGACGCGCAATGAGCAGTTCTTC. The V and J genes are TRBV11-3 and TRBJ2-1; D assignment may be TRBD1 or TRBD2 (5 bases each). V was trimmed by 2 bases and J by 6 bases, leaving 14 bases between them. The CDR3 spans 15 residues. Germline V gene lookup returns CDR1 SGHNT and CDR2 YENEEA.

This clonotype was found a few times. The V gene is TRBV11-2, the J gene TRBJ2-7; the D gene is possibly TRBD1 (6 bases). Germline lookup yields CDR1 SGHAT and CDR2 FQNNGV. Trimming removed 5 bases from V and 5 bases from J, with 25 bases in between. The CDR3 length is 17 residues. The DNA of the CDR3 is TGTGCCAGCAGCGCTACGAACAGGGCTGGGCCGATTAACGAGCAGTACTTC. Translating it yields CASSATNRAGPINEQYF.

The chain carries TRBV12-3 or TRBV12-4 and TRBJ2-1; TRBD2 matches at 9 bases. This CDR3 is 14 amino acids long. V lost 7 bases and J lost 9; bases outside the gene matches: 10. The CDR3 sequence: CASIRRGGESEQFF. The CDR3 DNA sequence: TGTGCCAGCATCCGGCGGGGGGGGGAGAGTGAGCAGTTCTTC.

The DNA of the CDR3 is TGCAGCGTGGGGCCCTACAATGAGCAGTTCTTC. It is translated as CSVGPYNEQFF. This chain connects TRBV29-1 to TRBJ2-1; TRBD1 is a possible D gene (5 bases). Trimming left V 6 bases short and J 2 bases short, with 5 bases between. Germline V gives CDR1 SQVTM, CDR2 ANQGSEA. The CDR3 covers 11 residues.

In DNA form, the CDR3 reads TGTGCCAGCAGTCCCGCTCCTACGACAGGGGGAAGCTCCTACGAGCAGTACTTC. Protein sequence: CASSPAPTTGGSSYEQYF. This sequence joins TRBV12-3 or TRBV12-4 and TRBJ2-7, with TRBD1 identical over 9 bases. CDR3 size: 18 residues. V was clipped by 5 bases and J by 0 bases; unmatched bases: 14.

V is TRBV10-3 and J is TRBJ1-2; D is ambiguous. CDR1 and CDR2 (germline): ENHRY, SYGVKD. Trimming stripped 2 bases from V and 6 bases from J, with 13 bases between. CDR3 length: 14 amino acids. This chain's CDR3 is CAISEIPRTHGYTF. For the CDR3, the DNA is TGTGCCATCAGTGAGATCCCCAGGACGCATGGCTACACCTTC.

The chain links TRBV5-6 to TRBJ2-1; D is unclear. Germline assignment: CDR1 SGHDT and CDR2 YYEEEE. The CDR3 loop spans 11 amino acids. V lost 0 bases, J lost 8 bases, and 3 bases lay in between. CDR3 sequence reads: CASSLEHEQFF. CDR3 DNA sequence: TGTGCCAGCAGCTTGGAACATGAGCAGTTCTTC.

The chain is built from TRBV7-3 and TRBJ2-2, with 7 positions matching TRBD1. This CDR3 contains 13 residues. Germline loops: CDR1 SGHTA, CDR2 FQGTGA. V dropped 6 bases and J dropped 6; count of bases not matched to a gene: 4. CDR3 residues: CASRITGAGELFF. In DNA, the CDR3 is TGTGCCAGCAGAATAACAGGGGCCGGGGAGCTGTTTTTT.

V gene TRBV29-1 combines with J gene TRBJ2-5, with D possibly TRBD2 on 6 matching bases. Trimming removed 2 bases from V and 5 bases from J, with 15 bases in between. In germline, CDR1 is SQVTM, CDR2 ANQGSEA. This CDR3 region has 14 residues. The CDR3 loop reads CSVERGSARETQYF. In DNA, the CDR3 is TGCAGCGTTGAACGGGGGTCAGCCCGCGAGACCCAGTACTTC.

The chain combines TRBV12-3 or TRBV12-4 with TRBJ1-2, with D uncertain. V was cut by 1 base and J by 2 bases, with 2 bases left in between. The CDR3 consists of 12 residues. CDR3 nucleotide sequence: TGTGCCAGCAGTTTAGTCAACTATGGCTACACCTTC. Residues: CASSLVNYGYTF.

This sequence joins TRBV7-9 and TRBJ2-2, with D hard to call. V was shortened by 1 base and J by 2 bases, with 5 bases between the two germline ends. CDR1 and CDR2 from the germline V gene are SEHNR and FQNEAQ (reference sequence). The CDR3 totals 14 residues. The CDR3 bases are TGTGCCAGCAGCTTAGACAAAAACACCGGGGAGCTGTTTTTT. Amino acid sequence: CASSLDKNTGELFF.

This clonotype has just a few counts. This chain connects TRBV23-1 to TRBJ1-5; D might be TRBD1 (5 bases). TRBV23-1 is sorted into the ORF group, with uncertain function. This CDR3 is 12 amino acids long. The germline V and J ends were trimmed by 11 bases and 3 bases, with 11 bases remaining between them. The DNA for the CDR3 is TGCGCCTGTGCGGGGGACAATCAGCCCCAGCATTTT. Translating gives CACAGDNQPQHF.

J is TRBJ1-5 and V is TRBV3-1; D gene ambiguous. The CDR3 runs to 15 residues. V was shortened by 1 base and J by 3 bases, with 10 bases between the two germline ends. The germline gives CDR1 LGHDT, CDR2 YNNKEL (reference sequence). CDR3 nucleotides: TGTGCCAGCAGCCAAGGCCCTACGACCAATCAGCCCCAGCATTTT. It yields the protein CASSQGPTTNQPQHF.

The chain uses TRBV5-1 and TRBJ2-1; D possibly matches TRBD1 or TRBD2 (6 bases each). CDR1 and CDR2 (germline): SGHRS, YFSETQ. The CDR3 spans 15 residues. Deletions cut 0 bases from V and 5 bases from J, with 12 bases between. This CDR3 is CASSLGGAPHNEQFF. In DNA, the CDR3 is TGCGCCAGCAGCTTGGGGGGGGCCCCCCACAATGAGCAGTTCTTC.

This rearrangement joins TRBV29-1 to TRBJ2-7; the match to TRBD2 covers 7 bases. Unmatched junction bases numbered 7, after V lost 4 bases and J lost 4 bases. CDR3 size: 13 residues. Germline V gene data show CDR1 as SQVTM and CDR2 as ANQGSEA. CDR3 amino acids: CSVVTREPYEQYF. For the CDR3, the DNA is TGCAGCGTTGTTACGCGGGAGCCTTACGAGCAGTACTTC.

The chain has TRBV12-3 or TRBV12-4 and TRBJ2-3; D remains ambiguous. The length of the CDR3 is 13 residues. Trimming removed 0 bases from V and 2 bases from J, with 3 bases in between. The CDR3 nucleotides read TGTGCCAGCAGTTTAGCCCACACAGATACGCAGTATTTT. As protein: CASSLAHTDTQYF.

The gene calls are TRBV27 and TRBJ2-5; TRBD1 is a possible D gene (5 bases). V shed 1 base and J shed 1 base, with 13 bases lying between them. This CDR3 region has 16 residues. Germline CDR1 reads MNHEY; CDR2 reads SMNVEV (reference sequence). CDR3 in amino acids: CASSLLTDNFQETQYF. CDR3 nucleotide sequence: TGTGCCAGCAGTTTATTGACAGATAACTTCCAAGAGACCCAGTACTTC.